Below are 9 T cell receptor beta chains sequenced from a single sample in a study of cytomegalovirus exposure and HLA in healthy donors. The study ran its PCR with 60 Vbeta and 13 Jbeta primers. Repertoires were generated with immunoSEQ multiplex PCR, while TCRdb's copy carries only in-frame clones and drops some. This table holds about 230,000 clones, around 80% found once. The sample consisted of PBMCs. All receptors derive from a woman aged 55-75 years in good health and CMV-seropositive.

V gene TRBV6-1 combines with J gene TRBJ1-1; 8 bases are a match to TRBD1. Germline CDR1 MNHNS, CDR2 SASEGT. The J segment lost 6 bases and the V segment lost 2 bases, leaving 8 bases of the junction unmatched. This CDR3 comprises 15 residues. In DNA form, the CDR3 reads TGTGCCAGCAGTGAACTGCACAGGGGGTCAGCTGAAGCTTTCTTT. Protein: CASSELHRGSAEAFF.

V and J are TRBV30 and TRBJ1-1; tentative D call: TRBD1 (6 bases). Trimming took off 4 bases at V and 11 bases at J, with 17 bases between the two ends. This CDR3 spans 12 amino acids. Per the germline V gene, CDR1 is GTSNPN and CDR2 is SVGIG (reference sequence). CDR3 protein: CAWTPGGQWAFF. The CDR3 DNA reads TGTGCCTGGACCCCGGGGGGGCAGTGGGCTTTCTTT.

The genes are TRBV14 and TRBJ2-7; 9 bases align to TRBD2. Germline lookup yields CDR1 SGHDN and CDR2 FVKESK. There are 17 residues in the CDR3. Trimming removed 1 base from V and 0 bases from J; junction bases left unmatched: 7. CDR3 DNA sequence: TGTGCCAGCAGCCAAGTTCATAGCGGGAGATACTCCTACGAGCAGTACTTC. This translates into CASSQVHSGRYSYEQYF.

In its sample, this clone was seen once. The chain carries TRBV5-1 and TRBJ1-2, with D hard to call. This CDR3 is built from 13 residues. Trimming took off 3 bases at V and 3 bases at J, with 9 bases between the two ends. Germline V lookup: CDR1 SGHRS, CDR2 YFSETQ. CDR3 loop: CASSSGVDYGYTF. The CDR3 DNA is TGCGCCAGCAGCTCGGGAGTGGACTATGGCTACACCTTC.

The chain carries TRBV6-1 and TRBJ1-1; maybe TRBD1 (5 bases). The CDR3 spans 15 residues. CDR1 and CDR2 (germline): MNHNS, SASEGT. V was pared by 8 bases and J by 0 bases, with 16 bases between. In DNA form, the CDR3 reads TGTGCCAGCGGCGGGGCCAGTACCTTGAACACTGAAGCTTTCTTT. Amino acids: CASGGASTLNTEAFF.

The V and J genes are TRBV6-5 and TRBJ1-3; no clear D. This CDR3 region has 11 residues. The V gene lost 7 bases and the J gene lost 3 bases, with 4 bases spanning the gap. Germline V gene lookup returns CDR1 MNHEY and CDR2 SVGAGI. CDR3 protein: CASNGGNTIYF. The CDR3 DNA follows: TGTGCCAGCAACGGTGGAAACACCATATATTTT.

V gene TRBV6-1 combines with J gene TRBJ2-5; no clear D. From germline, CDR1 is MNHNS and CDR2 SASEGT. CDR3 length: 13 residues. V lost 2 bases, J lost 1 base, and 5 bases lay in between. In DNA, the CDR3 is TGTGCCAGCAGTGAACAACTCCAAGAGACCCAGTACTTC. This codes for CASSEQLQETQYF.

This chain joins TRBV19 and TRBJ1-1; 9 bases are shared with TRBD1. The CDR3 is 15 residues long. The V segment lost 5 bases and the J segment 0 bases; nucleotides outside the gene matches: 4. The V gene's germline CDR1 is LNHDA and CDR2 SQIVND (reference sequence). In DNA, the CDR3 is TGTGCCAGTAGTCCAGACAGGGGGATGAACACTGAAGCTTTCTTT. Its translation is CASSPDRGMNTEAFF.

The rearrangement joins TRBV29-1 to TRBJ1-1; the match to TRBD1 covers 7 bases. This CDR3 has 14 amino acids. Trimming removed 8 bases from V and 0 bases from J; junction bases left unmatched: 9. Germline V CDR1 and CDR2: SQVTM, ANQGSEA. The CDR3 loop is CSLTGSGMNTEAFF. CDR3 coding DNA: TGCAGCCTGACAGGGTCGGGGATGAACACTGAAGCTTTCTTT.